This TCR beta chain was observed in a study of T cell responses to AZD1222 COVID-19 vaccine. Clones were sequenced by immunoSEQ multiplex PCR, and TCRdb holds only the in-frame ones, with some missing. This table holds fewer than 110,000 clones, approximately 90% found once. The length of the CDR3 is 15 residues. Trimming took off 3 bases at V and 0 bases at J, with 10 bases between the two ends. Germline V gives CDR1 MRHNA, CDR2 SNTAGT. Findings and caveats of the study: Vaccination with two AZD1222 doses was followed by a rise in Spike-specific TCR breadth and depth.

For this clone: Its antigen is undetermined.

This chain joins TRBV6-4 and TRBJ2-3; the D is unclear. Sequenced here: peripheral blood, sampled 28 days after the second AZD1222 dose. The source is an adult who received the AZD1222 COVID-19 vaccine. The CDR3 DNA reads TGTGCCAGCAGTGAGTATGGGATCAGCACAGATACGCAGTATTTT. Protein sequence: CASSEYGISTDTQYF.